This TCR beta chain emerged from a study of blood T cell repertoires in COVID-19. Overall study context: The samples span acute and convalescent COVID-19 from the United States, Italy and Spain. Nucleic acid was either cDNA or gDNA, and it came from T cells, B-cell-depleted T cells, or PBMCs.

This CDR3 has 15 residues. After removal of 4 bases from V and 4 bases from J, the junction contained 9 bases not matched to a gene. Per germline, CDR1 SGHAT and CDR2 FQNNGV. The authors' processing: Amplification of reference gene primers was used by the study to estimate nucleated cell counts. The repertoire was sequenced with immunoSEQ multiplex PCR; TCRdb's copy has only in-frame clones and lacks some. V, J and clone size are those of that table, while D and trimming were read from the DNA. This table holds over 200,000 clones, 84% found once. The sequence was collected from a woman of 80 years or more with active or convalescent COVID-19. The sample was peripheral blood. The chain combines TRBV11-2 with TRBJ2-7, with 8 bases matching TRBD1. The CDR3: CASSSSDRELYEQYF. The CDR3 DNA reads TGTGCCAGCAGCTCTTCGGACAGGGAGTTATACGAGCAGTACTTC.